The entry below gives a single T cell receptor beta chain sequence along with its context. Its antigen has not been determined. Per-base quality was not reported, and no clone a single base away is much larger than it. There are 11 amino acids in the CDR3, from cysteine to phenylalanine inclusive. Left in the record is the CDR3 DNA by itself, 33 bases read in frame from the first base. The germline V gene (reference sequence) supplies CDR1 DFQATT and CDR2 SNEGSKA. V gives up 5 bases and J gives up 10 bases, and the segment between their germline ends measures 12 bases. This entry is derived from a study of CD4 T cells in relation to SARS-CoV-2 and coronaviruses (dated by TCRdb to the early 2020s). In the study overall: In the ViraFEST assay, PBMCs were cultured with antigen for roughly eleven days, after which TCR beta CDR3s were sequenced to identify clonal expansions specific to the antigen. A median age of around 38 years, with a range of 21 to 72 years, was recorded for the full convalescent cohort of about a dozen patients. The roughly twelve convalescent patients included 8 males and 4 females; two subjects were Hispanic. Patient-derived lymphoblastoid cell lines were used to map the HLA restriction of shared crossreactive spike epitopes. Memory CD4+ T cell crossreactivity between SARS-CoV-2 and common cold coronavirus spike proteins was assessed at the TCR clonotype level in the study. The Adaptive Biotechnologies TCR-sequencing kit was used to sequence samples from a few pre-COVID donors and the naive versus memory experiments, whereas other data were Illumina-based. A different TCR-beta assay, based on Illumina, was used to sequence expansion assays from other donors in the study. The paper as a whole reports these results and caveats: In roughly two thirds of donors, memory CD4+ clonotypes turned up that crossrecognized SARS-CoV-2 and at least one common cold coronavirus spike. Crossreactivity analysis was centred on spike protein, so crossreactivity against other viral proteins was not assessed. Small numbers of patients and of tested TCRs limited the study. Sequencing of naive versus memory cells indicated that the assay detects memory recall responses, not primary responses primed during culture. Crossreactive clones showed significantly weaker SARS-CoV-2-driven expansion than monoreactive clones, consistent with antigenic imprinting. Because no donor provided both pre-pandemic and post-infection samples, tracing the source of pre-existing responses was limited.

DNA from CEF-cultured naive and memory CD4+ T cells underwent immunoSEQ TCR-beta sequencing at survey level. In the original analysis: During preprocessing, nonproductive sequences were removed, along with CDR3s that did not begin with C, did not end with F or W, or were shorter than 7 amino acids. Antigen-specific clonotypes were called with the MANAFEST web app, based on expansion relative to reference and other culture wells. A clone counted as positive if significantly expanded in 2 of 3 replicate wells versus the reference culture at FDR below 0.05. A further requirement for positive clones was significant expansion compared with all other tandem wells, along with an odds ratio above 5. Cultured and uncultured naive and memory CD4+ repertoires were searched for CDR3s previously identified as spike- and CEF-reactive. Pairwise Levenshtein distance, computed with the stringdist R package after three terminal residues were trimmed from each end, was used as the measure of CDR3 homology. The clones in this table, taken by TCRdb from immuneACCESS, are in-frame only. Not every clone is retained; where verified, under half of the shortfall comes from an unresolved V gene, and the cause of the rest is unknown. The D gene and trimming were derived from the DNA, and the V and J assignments and clone size from that table. Here the sample has 40,000 or so clones; approximately 81% occur a single time. Under 6% of the sample comes from the top ten.

Naive and memory CD4+ T cells were separated from cryopreserved PBMCs through CD4 enrichment, which was followed by EasySep naive CD4+ T cell enrichment. Sorted naive or memory CD4+ T cells (10^5) were cultured 1:1 with T cell-depleted PBMCs and CEF peptides for about ten days. In general, every peptide culture condition was set up in three replicate wells. PBMCs were isolated from leukapheresis product or whole blood by Ficoll-Paque PLUS gradient centrifugation. PBMCs were either used fresh in the expansion assay or cryopreserved at -140 degrees C. The QIAamp Micro DNA Kit was used to extract genomic DNA from the CD4+ T cells.

The chain employs TRBV20-1 and TRBJ2-1, with no reliable assignment of the D segment. The specimen was naive CD4+ T cells from PBMCs, cultured in vitro. The sample's cell subset or site label, in plain terms: naive CD4+ T cells isolated by negative enrichment. The TCR sequence derives from an adult with COVID-19. For the CDR3, the sequence is CSAGGSREQFF. The nucleotides read TGCAGTGCTGGTGGGTCGCGGGAGCAGTTCTTC.